The 13 T cell receptor beta chains below were found in one sample sequenced in a study. In TCRdb, the RT-PCR reads were re-called with MiXCR into one record per CDR3 protein. The repertoire holds about 700,000 distinct CDR3 sequences, with 13% to 15% as singletons. The sequenced sample was memory CD4+ T cells from blood. These receptors were obtained from a female donor in good health, serving as a healthy control.

The chain carries TRBV7-9 and TRBJ1-1; a weak D match, TRBD1 (5 bases). V lost 5 bases and J 1 base, leaving 11 bases between the germline ends. Germline CDR1 reads SEHNR; CDR2 reads FQNEAQ (reference sequence). This CDR3 has 14 amino acids. This CDR3 reads CASSVTDANTEAFF. The CDR3 nucleotides are TGTGCCAGCAGCGTGACAGATGCGAACACTGAAGCTTTCTTT.

The genes are TRBV12-3 or TRBV12-4 and TRBJ2-1; 9 positions agree with TRBD1. CDR3 size: 11 residues. The ends lost 1 base at V and 15 bases at J; junction bases unmatched: 1. The CDR3 is CASSLGQGGFF. The CDR3 DNA reads as TGTGCCAGCAGTTTAGGACAGGGGGGGTTCTTC.

V and J are TRBV6-1 and TRBJ2-7; tentative D call: TRBD2 (5 bases). This CDR3 has 14 residues. Trimming removed 5 bases at V and 2 bases at J, with 13 bases between. The germline CDR1 and CDR2 sequences are MNHNS and SASEGT. CDR3 in DNA: TGTGCCAGCAGTCCCTGGACTTCTACCTACGAGCAGTACTTC. It is translated as CASSPWTSTYEQYF.

This chain links TRBV2 with TRBJ2-5; 7 bases fit TRBD2. V trimming: 6 bases; J trimming: 9 bases; junction bases outside the gene matches: 10. Germline values: CDR1 SNHLY, CDR2 FYNNEI. The CDR3 sequence is 13 residues long. The CDR3 DNA is TGTGCCAGCAGAAGCGAGGGAGGGCAGGCCCAGTACTTC. Protein sequence: CASRSEGGQAQYF.

This clonotype appeared a few times. This chain links TRBV4-3 with TRBJ2-1; TRBD2 matches 10 bases. Germline trimming cut 2 bases from V and 0 bases from J; bases unmatched to any gene: 7. This CDR3 spans 18 amino acids. Per germline, CDR1 LGHNA and CDR2 YSLEER. The CDR3 is CASSQYFLAGASYNEQFF. CDR3 bases: TGCGCCAGCAGCCAATACTTTCTAGCGGGGGCCTCCTACAATGAGCAGTTCTTC.

J is TRBJ2-5 and V is TRBV5-1, with TRBD1 as a possible D gene (6 bases). The CDR3 consists of 17 residues. CDR1 and CDR2 (germline): SGHRS, YFSETQ. Trimming stripped 1 base from V and 7 bases from J, with 23 bases between. In DNA, the CDR3 is TGCGCCAGCAGCTTGACCGGACAGACCAGCCAGATTGGGACCCAGTACTTC. It specifies CASSLTGQTSQIGTQYF. The full variable domain, in which reference TRBV5-1 and TRBJ2-5 provide the parts outside the CDR3, is KAGVTQTPRYLIKTRGQQVTLSCSPISGHRSVSWYQQTPGQGLQFLFEYFSETQRNKGNFPGRFSGRQFSNSRSEMNVSTLELGDSALYLCASSLTGQTSQIGTQYFGPGTRLLVL.

This rearrangement joins TRBV20-1 to TRBJ2-2; 14 positions match TRBD2. The CDR3 has 16 residues. Germline assignment: CDR1 DFQATT and CDR2 SNEGSKA (reference sequence). Unmatched junction bases numbered 8, after V lost 6 bases and J lost 5 bases. CDR3 DNA sequence: TGCAGTGCCCCGACTAGCGGGGGGGCCCGAACCGGGGAGCTGTTTTTT. Translated, it gives CSAPTSGGARTGELFF.

This clonotype was seen repeatedly, ten times or more. The chain joins TRBV18 to TRBJ2-7; 7 bases agree with TRBD1. The junction had 6 bases not matched to a gene; V was cut back by 3 bases and J by 1 base. This CDR3 has 15 amino acids. Germline V gene sequence: CDR1 KGHSH, CDR2 LQKENI. CDR3 bases: TGTGCCAGCTCACCTGATGCGGACAGGTCCTACGAGCAGTACTTC. Protein product: CASSPDADRSYEQYF.

V gene TRBV28 combines with J gene TRBJ1-1; no clear D gene. CDR1 is MDHEN and CDR2 is SYDVKM in the germline V gene. CDR3 length equals 13 residues. V lost 5 bases, J lost 11 bases, and 18 bases lay in between. CDR3 nucleotides: TGTGCCAGCAGTCCACGGGCCCCGGGGAGCGCTTTCTTT. Translated: CASSPRAPGSAFF.

This chain joins TRBV15 and TRBJ2-2, with D possibly matching TRBD2 (5 bases). The CDR3 is 16 residues long. Per the germline V gene, CDR1 is LNHNV and CDR2 is YYDKDF (reference sequence). With 6 bases removed from V and 4 bases from J, the gap between germline ends came to 18 bases. The CDR3 loop reads CATSKKEAEFTGELFF. The CDR3 coding sequence is TGTGCCACCAGTAAAAAGGAGGCGGAGTTCACCGGGGAGCTGTTTTTT.

This rearrangement joins TRBV7-9 to TRBJ1-1, with D possibly TRBD1 on 5 matching bases. This CDR3 is 12 amino acids long. From germline, CDR1 is SEHNR and CDR2 FQNEAQ (reference sequence). Between the trimmed V and J ends, which lost 5 bases and 7 bases, there was a span of 11 bases. As DNA, the CDR3 is TGTGCCAGCAGCCCCGGGGCAGTTGAAGCTTTCTTT. Translation gives CASSPGAVEAFF.

The V and J genes are TRBV7-2 and TRBJ2-4, with TRBD2 identical over 12 bases. V lost 5 bases and J lost 6; bases outside the gene matches: 8. The length of the CDR3 is 16 residues. CDR1 is SGHTA, CDR2 FQGNSA, per germline. In DNA, the CDR3 is TGTGCCAGCAGCCCAAGACTAGCGGGGGATATAAACATTCAGTACTTC. Its translation: CASSPRLAGDINIQYF.

The chain employs TRBV12-3 or TRBV12-4 and TRBJ2-1; D ambiguous. Trimming removed 5 bases at V and 7 bases at J, with 9 bases between. The CDR3 has 12 residues. The CDR3 sequence: CASSNEINEQFF. In nucleotides, the CDR3 is TGTGCCAGCAGTAACGAGATTAATGAGCAGTTCTTC.